This T cell receptor beta chain stems from a study of T cell repertoires in cytomegalovirus infection (dated by TCRdb to between 2019 and 2020). With respect to the entire study: Alongside well-studied HLA-B-restricted epitopes, the peptide stimulations were aimed at recently identified HLA-C-restricted CMV epitopes, whose presentation resists viral immunomodulation. Because public TCR beta signatures pointed to carriage of CMV infection together with the matching HLA type, the HLA type of each donor mattered for the analysis. Summary of the overall study and its limitations: The ex vivo response was dominated by HLA-C-restricted CMV-specific TCR beta clonotypes, and the single most frequent clonotype in two of eight donors was supplied by these HLA-C-restricted clonotypes. Carriers of CMV infection plus the relevant HLA type were discriminated by the cumulative frequency of public TCR beta family members in the study cohort and in an independent roughly 350-donor cohort.

This clonotype was seen just once. No antigen is known for it. No clone much larger than this one lies a single base away; base qualities are absent. One read represents weak support. The germline V gene encodes CDR1 MNHEY and CDR2 SVGEGT. There are 16 amino acids in the CDR3, from cysteine to phenylalanine inclusive. Of the read, only the CDR3 DNA is kept; its 48 bases are in frame from base 1. V loses 5 bases, J loses 4 bases, and the germline ends lie 20 bases apart. The treatment or condition label on this specimen signifies: in vitro stimulation with specific CMV peptide epitopes to enrich CMV-specific T cells. Sequencer: Illumina HiSeq 1500. TCRdb trimmed public reads at Q25 via fastp, called clones via MiXCR and kept in-frame beta chains. For every CDR3 protein sequence, its rows merge into one entry that carries the most common genes and DNA. The sample has roughly 700,000 distinct CDR3 sequences on record, roughly 33% of them singletons. The ten largest clones represent roughly 18% of the sample.

The sample consisted of cultured PBMCs, taken from culture after CMV antigen stimulation. Rearrangement joined TRBV6-2 or TRBV6-3 to TRBJ2-5; TRBD1 could be the D gene, as 5 bases match. This TCR was recovered from a human donor in good health (CMV status not recorded). Some clones in this sample may be carry-over from other donors' samples. The CDR3 loop reads CASSEGVARTLETQYF. In nucleotides, the sequence is TGTGCCAGCAGTGAAGGGGTGGCTAGGACCTTAGAGACCCAGTACTTC.